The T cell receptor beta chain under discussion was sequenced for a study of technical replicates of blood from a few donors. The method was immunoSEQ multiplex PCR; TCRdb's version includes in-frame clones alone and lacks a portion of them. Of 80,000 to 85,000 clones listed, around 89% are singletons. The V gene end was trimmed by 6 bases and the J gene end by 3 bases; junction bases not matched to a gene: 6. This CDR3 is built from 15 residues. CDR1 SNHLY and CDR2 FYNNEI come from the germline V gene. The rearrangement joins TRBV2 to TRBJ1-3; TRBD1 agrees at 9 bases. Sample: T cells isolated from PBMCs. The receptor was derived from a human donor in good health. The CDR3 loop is CASRKGQGYGNTIYF. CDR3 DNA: TGTGCCAGCAGGAAGGGACAGGGATATGGAAACACCATATATTTT. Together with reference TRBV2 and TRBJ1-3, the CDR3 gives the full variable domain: EPEVTQTPSHQVTQMGQEVILRCVPISNHLYFYWYRQILGQKVEFLVSFYNNEISEKSEIFDDQFSVERPDGSNFTLKIRSTKLEDSAMYFCASRKGQGYGNTIYFGEGSWLTVV.